This T cell receptor beta chain comes out of a study of T cell repertoires in cytomegalovirus infection. The overall study: HLA-C-restricted CMV epitopes, recently identified, and well-studied HLA-B-restricted ones were used by the study.

TCRdb re-called the reads through MiXCR, storing one row per CDR3 protein. This sample has about 770,000 distinct CDR3 sequences; about 29% occur once, and the top ten carry about an eighth. This CDR3 spans 15 amino acids. CDR1 is SEHNR and CDR2 is FQNEAQ in the germline V gene (reference sequence). The ends were cut back, 4 bases at V and 6 bases at J, with 18 bases in the middle. This clonotype has more than one count but fewer than ten. The antigen remains unidentified. This sequence originates from a human donor in good health (CMV status not recorded). Some clones in this sample may be carry-over from other donors' samples. The sequenced sample was cultured CD8+ T cells from PBMCs, obtained from culture after CMV antigen stimulation. This chain links TRBV7-9 with TRBJ1-2; maybe TRBD1 (6 bases). The CDR3 spells CASSSFLQGGDGYTF. The CDR3 region has the DNA TGTGCCAGCAGCTCGTTCCTTCAAGGGGGGGATGGCTACACCTTC.